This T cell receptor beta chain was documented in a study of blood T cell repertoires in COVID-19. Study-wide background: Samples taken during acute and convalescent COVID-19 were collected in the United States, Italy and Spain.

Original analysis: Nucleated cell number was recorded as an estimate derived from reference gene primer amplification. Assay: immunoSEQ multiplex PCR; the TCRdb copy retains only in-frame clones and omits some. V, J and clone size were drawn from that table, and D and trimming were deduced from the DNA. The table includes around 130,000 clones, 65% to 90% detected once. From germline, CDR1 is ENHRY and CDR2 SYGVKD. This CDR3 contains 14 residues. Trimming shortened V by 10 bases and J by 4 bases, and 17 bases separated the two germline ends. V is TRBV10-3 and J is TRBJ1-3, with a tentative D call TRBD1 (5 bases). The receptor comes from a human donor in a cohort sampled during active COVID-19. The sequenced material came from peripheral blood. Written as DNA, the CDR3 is TGTGCCACCGGCACCGGGGGTAGGGGAAACACCATATATTTT. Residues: CATGTGGRGNTIYF.